This TCR beta chain was observed in a study of blood T cell repertoires in COVID-19. Study information: In each case, the material was cDNA or gDNA derived from T cells, B-cell-depleted T cells, or PBMCs.

Authors' analysis steps: Amplification with reference gene primers provided the estimates of nucleated cell counts. Measured with immunoSEQ multiplex PCR; TCRdb has only the in-frame clones, and not every one. Clonal size and the V and J genes are those of that table, whereas D and trimming came from the DNA. Of 140,000 or so clones in the sample, 90% were seen once. V gave up 0 bases and J gave up 9 bases, with 7 bases separating them. The CDR3 is made up of 12 amino acids. Germline V lookup: CDR1 SGHNT, CDR2 YYREEE (reference sequence). Sequenced: peripheral blood. This clonotype was sampled from a woman older than 75 with acute or convalescent COVID-19. V usage is TRBV5-4 and J usage is TRBJ1-5; D is undetermined. The CDR3 DNA follows: TGTGCCAGCAGCTTGGATTCCGGGCCCCAGCATTTT. Its protein product is CASSLDSGPQHF.